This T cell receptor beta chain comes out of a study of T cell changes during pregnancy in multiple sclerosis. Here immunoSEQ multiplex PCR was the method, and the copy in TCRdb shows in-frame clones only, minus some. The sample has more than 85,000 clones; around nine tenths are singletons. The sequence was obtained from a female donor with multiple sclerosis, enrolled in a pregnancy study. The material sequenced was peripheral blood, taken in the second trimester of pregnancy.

CDR3 sequence (DNA): TGTGCCAGCAGCCGACGTATTAGAGCGGGAGAGATCTACAATGAGCAGTTCTTC. Protein: CASSRRIRAGEIYNEQFF. The V and J genes are TRBV4-2 and TRBJ2-1, with 8 bases matching TRBD2. In germline, CDR1 is LGHNA, CDR2 YNFKEQ. V lost 4 bases and J lost 3; bases outside the gene matches: 14. CDR3 length: 18 amino acids.